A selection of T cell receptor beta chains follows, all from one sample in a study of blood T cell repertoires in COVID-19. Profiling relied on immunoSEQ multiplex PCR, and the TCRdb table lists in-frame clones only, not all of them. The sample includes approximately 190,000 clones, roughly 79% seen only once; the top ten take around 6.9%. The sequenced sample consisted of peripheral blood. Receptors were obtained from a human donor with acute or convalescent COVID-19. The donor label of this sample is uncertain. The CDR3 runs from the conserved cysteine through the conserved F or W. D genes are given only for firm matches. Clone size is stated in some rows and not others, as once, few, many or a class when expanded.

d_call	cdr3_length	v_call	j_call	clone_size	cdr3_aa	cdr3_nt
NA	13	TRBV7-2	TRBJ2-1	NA	CASSPGWINEQFF	TGTGCCAGCAGCCCAGGTTGGATAAATGAGCAGTTCTTC
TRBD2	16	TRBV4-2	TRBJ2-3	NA	CASSQGSGSGADTQYF	TGTGCCAGCAGCCAAGGTAGCGGGAGTGGCGCAGATACGCAGTATTTT
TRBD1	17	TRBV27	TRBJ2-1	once	CASSFDGFQDRDNEQFF	TGTGCCAGCAGTTTCGATGGATTCCAGGACAGGGACAATGAGCAGTTCTTC
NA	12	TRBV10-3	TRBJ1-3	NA	CAIAGSGNTIYF	TGTGCCATCGCCGGCTCTGGAAACACCATATATTTT
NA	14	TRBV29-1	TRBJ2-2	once	CSVQKSLNTGELFF	TGCAGCGTCCAGAAATCGCTGAACACCGGGGAGCTGTTTTTT
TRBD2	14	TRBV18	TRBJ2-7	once	CASSASGSSYEQYF	TGTGCCAGCTCAGCTAGCGGTAGCTCCTACGAGCAGTACTTC
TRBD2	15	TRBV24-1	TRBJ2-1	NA	CATSDLGGGYNEQFF	TGTGCCACCAGTGATTTAGGCGGGGGGTACAATGAGCAGTTCTTC
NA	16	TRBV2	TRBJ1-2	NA	CASSRGEGQLNYGYTF	TGTGCCAGCAGTAGGGGAGAGGGACAACTGAACTATGGCTACACCTTC
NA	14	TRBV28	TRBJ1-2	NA	CASSAGPLNYGYTF	TGTGCCAGCAGTGCGGGGCCTTTGAACTATGGCTACACCTTC
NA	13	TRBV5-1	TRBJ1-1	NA	CASSLGGLSEAFF	TGCGCCAGCAGCTTGGGGGGGCTCTCTGAAGCTTTCTTT
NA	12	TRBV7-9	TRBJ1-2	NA	CASSLEVGGDTF	TGTGCCAGCAGCTTAGAGGTTGGGGGGGACACCTTC
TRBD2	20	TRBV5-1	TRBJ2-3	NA	CASSLAKVSASGLKTDTQYF	TGCGCCAGCAGCTTGGCCAAAGTGTCGGCTAGCGGACTTAAAACAGATACGCAGTATTTT
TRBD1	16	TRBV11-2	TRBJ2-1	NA	CASSPYGGQGGNEQFF	TGTGCCAGCAGCCCCTACGGGGGACAGGGGGGAAATGAGCAGTTCTTC
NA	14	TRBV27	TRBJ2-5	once	CASSLSGARETQYF	TGTGCCAGCAGTTTGTCAGGGGCGAGGGAGACCCAGTACTTC
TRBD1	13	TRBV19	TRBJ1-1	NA	CASSAQTGGEAFF	TGTGCCAGTAGTGCCCAGACAGGGGGTGAAGCTTTCTTT
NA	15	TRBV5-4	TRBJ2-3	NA	CASSLGQSRTDTQYF	TGTGCCAGCAGCTTGGGACAGAGCCGCACAGATACGCAGTATTTT
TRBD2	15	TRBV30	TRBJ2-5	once	CAWSVLAGGFETQYF	TGTGCCTGGAGTGTACTAGCGGGAGGTTTTGAGACCCAGTACTTC
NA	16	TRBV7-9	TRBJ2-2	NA	CASRPTGSSNTGELFF	TGTGCCAGCAGACCAACAGGGTCGTCAAACACCGGGGAGCTGTTTTTT
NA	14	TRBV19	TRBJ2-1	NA	CASSIDRDLTEQFF	TGTGCCAGTAGTATTGACCGGGATCTGACTGAGCAGTTCTTC
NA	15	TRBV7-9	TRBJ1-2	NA	CASSLADSSRQGYTF	TGTGCCAGCAGCTTAGCTGACAGTTCCAGGCAGGGCTACACCTTC
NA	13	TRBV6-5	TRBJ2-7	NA	CASSSDRHYEQYF	TGTGCCAGCAGTTCGGACAGACACTACGAGCAGTACTTC
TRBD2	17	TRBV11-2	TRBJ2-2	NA	CASSNRLAGGPGGELFF	TGTGCCAGCAGCAACCGACTAGCGGGAGGGCCGGGCGGGGAGCTGTTTTTT
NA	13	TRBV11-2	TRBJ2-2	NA	CASSAGYTGELFF	TGTGCCAGCAGCGCGGGCTACACCGGGGAGCTGTTTTTT
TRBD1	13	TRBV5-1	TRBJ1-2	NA	CASSVTGDNGYTF	TGCGCCAGCAGCGTGACAGGGGACAATGGCTACACCTTC
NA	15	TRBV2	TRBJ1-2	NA	CASSNSGLANYGYTF	TGTGCCAGCAGTAACTCGGGTTTAGCTAACTATGGCTACACCTTC
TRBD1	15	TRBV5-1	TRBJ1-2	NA	CASSLGQGAGYGYTF	TGCGCCAGCAGCTTGGGACAGGGGGCGGGCTATGGCTACACCTTC
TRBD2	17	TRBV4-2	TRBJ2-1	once	CASSQDLASGTSNEQFF	TGTGCCAGCAGCCAAGATCTGGCTAGCGGGACTTCGAATGAGCAGTTCTTC
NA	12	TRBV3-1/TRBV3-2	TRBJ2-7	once	CASSQLTGEQYF	TGTGCCAGCAGCCAACTCACCGGCGAGCAGTACTTC
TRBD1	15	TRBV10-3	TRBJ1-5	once	CAISNPGQGVQPQHF	TGTGCCATCAGCAACCCGGGACAGGGAGTTCAGCCCCAGCATTTT
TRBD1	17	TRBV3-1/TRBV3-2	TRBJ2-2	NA	CASRQQGGLTNTGELFF	TGTGCCAGCAGGCAACAAGGGGGCCTTACCAACACCGGGGAGCTGTTTTTT
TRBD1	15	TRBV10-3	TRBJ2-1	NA	CAISGSGTGYQEQFF	TGTGCCATCAGTGGCTCCGGGACAGGGTATCAGGAGCAGTTCTTC
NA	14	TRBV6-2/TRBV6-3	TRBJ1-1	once	CASSYQEGRSEAFF	TGTGCCAGCAGTTACCAGGAGGGACGGTCAGAAGCTTTCTTT
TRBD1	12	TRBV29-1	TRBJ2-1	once	CSVEGQYNEQFF	TGCAGCGTTGAGGGACAGTACAATGAGCAGTTCTTC
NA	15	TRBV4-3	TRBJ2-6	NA	CASSPSQGLANVLTF	TGCGCCAGCAGCCCATCGCAGGGATTGGCCAACGTCCTGACTTTC
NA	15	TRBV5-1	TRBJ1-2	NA	CASSLEAQFNYGYTF	TGCGCCAGCAGCTTGGAGGCACAGTTTAACTATGGCTACACCTTC
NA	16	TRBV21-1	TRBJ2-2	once	CASSKGRRVHTGELFF	TGTGCCAGCAGCAAAGGGCGCAGGGTTCACACCGGGGAGCTGTTTTTT
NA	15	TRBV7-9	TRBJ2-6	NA	CASSLRQGATNVLTF	TGTGCCAGCAGCTTAAGGCAGGGTGCGACCAACGTCCTGACTTTC
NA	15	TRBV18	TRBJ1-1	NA	CASSPELGKGTEAFF	TGTGCCAGCTCACCGGAGTTGGGTAAAGGCACTGAAGCTTTCTTT
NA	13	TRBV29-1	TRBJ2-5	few	CSVDSGRQETQYF	TGCAGCGTTGACAGTGGCAGGCAAGAGACCCAGTACTTC
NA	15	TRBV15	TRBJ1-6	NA	CATSRDRGDHSPLHF	TGTGCCACCAGCAGAGACAGGGGCGACCATTCACCCCTCCACTTT
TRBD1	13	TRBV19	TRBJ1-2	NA	CASSDRDRGDYTF	TGTGCCAGTAGTGACCGGGACAGGGGCGATTACACCTTC
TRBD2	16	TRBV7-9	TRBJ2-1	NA	CASSLRGLAGGNEQFF	TGTGCCAGCAGCTTACGAGGACTAGCGGGAGGTAATGAGCAGTTCTTC
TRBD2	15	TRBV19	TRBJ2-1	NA	CASSKLAGEFNEQFF	TGTGCCAGTAGTAAACTAGCGGGAGAGTTCAATGAGCAGTTCTTC
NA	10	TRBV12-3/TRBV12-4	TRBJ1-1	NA	CASGDTEAFF	TGTGCCAGTGGAGACACTGAAGCTTTCTTT
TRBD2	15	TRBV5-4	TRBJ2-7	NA	CASSPWTSSTYEQYF	TGTGCCAGCAGCCCCTGGACTAGCTCTACCTACGAGCAGTACTTC
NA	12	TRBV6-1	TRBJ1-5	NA	CASSEGAQPQHF	TGTGCCAGCAGTGAGGGGGCTCAGCCCCAGCATTTT
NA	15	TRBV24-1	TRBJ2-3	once	CATSDPGMGTDTQYF	TGTGCCACCAGTGATCCGGGGATGGGCACAGATACGCAGTATTTT
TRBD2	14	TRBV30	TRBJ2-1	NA	CAGSLAGLHNEQFF	TGTGCCGGGTCGCTAGCGGGCCTTCACAATGAGCAGTTCTTC
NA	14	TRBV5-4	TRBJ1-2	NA	CASSMGQTNYGYTF	TGTGCCAGCAGCATGGGACAAACTAACTATGGCTACACCTTC
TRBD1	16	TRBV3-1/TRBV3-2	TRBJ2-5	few	CASSQGTGPSQETQYF	TGTGCCAGCAGCCAAGGGACAGGCCCAAGCCAAGAGACCCAGTACTTC
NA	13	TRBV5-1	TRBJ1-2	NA	CASSRTDLYGYTF	TGCGCCAGCAGCCGAACAGACCTCTATGGCTACACCTTC
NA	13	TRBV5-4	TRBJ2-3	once	CASSFSGTDTQYF	TGTGCCAGCAGCTTTTCAGGCACAGATACGCAGTATTTT
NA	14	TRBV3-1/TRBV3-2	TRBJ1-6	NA	CASSPRNQNSPLHF	TGTGCCAGCAGCCCGCGGAATCAGAATTCACCCCTCCACTTT
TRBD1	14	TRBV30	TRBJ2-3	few	CASSTGVGTDTQYF	TGTGCCTCCTCGACAGGGGTTGGCACAGATACGCAGTATTTT
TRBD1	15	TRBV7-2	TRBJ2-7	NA	CASSLRTGLSYEQYF	TGTGCCAGCAGCTTGAGGACAGGGCTATCCTACGAGCAGTACTTC
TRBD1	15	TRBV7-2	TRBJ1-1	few	CASSLAPGQGSEAFF	TGTGCCAGCAGCTTAGCGCCGGGACAGGGGTCTGAAGCTTTCTTT
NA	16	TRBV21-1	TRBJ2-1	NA	CASSTNRRSSYNEQFF	TGTGCCAGCAGCACGAACAGGAGAAGCTCCTACAATGAGCAGTTCTTC
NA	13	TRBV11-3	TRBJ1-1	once	CASSYKAGTEAFF	TGTGCCAGCAGCTACAAAGCGGGCACTGAAGCTTTCTTT
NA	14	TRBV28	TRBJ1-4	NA	CASSLGSREEKLFF	TGTGCCAGCAGTTTAGGGAGTCGCGAAGAAAAACTGTTTTTT